The source of this T cell receptor (beta chain) is a study of T cell responses to AZD1222 COVID-19 vaccine. Overall study findings and caveats: A mostly white British donor set with more females was recruited, and clonal diversity was possibly underestimated. Spike was spanned by vaccine-associated CD4 TCRs, with dominance at 160-218 and 743-854. Two AZD1222 doses significantly raised spike-specific TCR breadth and depth over controls.

Regarding this clone: Its antigen is not identified.

TCRdb's table, derived via immunoSEQ multiplex PCR, lists solely in-frame clones and lacks some. The repertoire includes around 140,000 clones, approximately 95% of them detected once, and more than 0.8% sits in the top ten. The CDR3 totals 15 residues. CDR1 and CDR2 from the germline V gene are LNHDA and SQIVND (reference sequence). V dropped 6 bases and J dropped 8; count of bases not matched to a gene: 9. The TCR originated in an adult in good health. Sample: peripheral blood, taken on day 0 of MenACWY control vaccination. This sequence joins TRBV19 and TRBJ2-2; 10 nucleotides line up with TRBD1. The CDR3 sequence: CASRPPGQGMGELFF. CDR3 DNA sequence: TGTGCCAGTAGACCCCCGGGACAGGGGATGGGGGAGCTGTTTTTT.